A single sample gave rise to the 15 T cell receptor beta chains below, sequenced in a study of radiation and T cells in renal cell carcinoma. TCRdb keeps only in-frame clones here, not all; method: immunoSEQ multiplex PCR. The sample holds about 130,000 clones, approximately 90% seen once. Indicated time point: blood 2 weeks post-SBRT. Described treatment: 15 Gy SBRT to primary tumor, nephrectomy 4 weeks later. This sample comprised blood, obtained from a patient whose treatment included radiotherapy and nephrectomy. The origin of the receptors is a woman in her seventies with renal cell carcinoma.

The chain combines TRBV4-2 with TRBJ1-1; D is ambiguous. V dropped 1 base and J dropped 1 base, with 7 bases sitting between them. Per the germline V gene, CDR1 is LGHNA and CDR2 is YNFKEQ. CDR3 length: 14 amino acids. CDR3 residues: CASSQVQQNTEAFF. The CDR3, as DNA: TGTGCCAGCAGCCAAGTTCAACAGAACACTGAAGCTTTCTTT.

This clone appeared once. This chain joins TRBV7-9 and TRBJ1-5, with 8 bases aligning to TRBD1. V shed 6 bases and J 5 bases; nucleotides not matched to a gene: 6. Germline V gene sequence: CDR1 SEHNR, CDR2 FQNEAQ (reference sequence). CDR3 length: 14 amino acids. CDR3 sequence: CASSRDRPDQPQHF. CDR3 DNA sequence: TGTGCCAGCAGTCGGGACAGGCCTGATCAGCCCCAGCATTTT. The full variable domain, rest sourced from reference TRBV7-9 and TRBJ1-5, is DTGVSQNPRHKITKRGQNVTFRCDPISEHNRLYWYRQTLGQGPEFLTYFQNEAQLEKSRLLSDRFSAERPKGSFSTLEIQRTEQGDSAMYLCASSRDRPDQPQHFGDGTRLSIL.

V gene TRBV6-1 combines with J gene TRBJ2-1; D is ambiguous. Germline V gene data show CDR1 as MNHNS and CDR2 as SASEGT. The CDR3 is 15 amino acids. The germline V and J ends were trimmed by 0 bases and 6 bases, with 12 bases remaining between them. In DNA form, the CDR3 reads TGTGCCAGCAGTGAAGCCCGAATGCGAGTCAATGAGCAGTTCTTC. This encodes CASSEARMRVNEQFF.

The chain combines TRBV7-9 with TRBJ2-7, with 10 bases that match TRBD1. V was clipped by 4 bases and J by 3 bases; unmatched bases: 6. CDR1 SEHNR and CDR2 FQNEAQ come from the germline V gene (reference sequence). The CDR3 is made up of 15 amino acids. CDR3: CASSSWTGGNYEQYF. The DNA for the CDR3 is TGTGCCAGCAGCTCCTGGACAGGGGGTAACTACGAGCAGTACTTC.

This clone has more than one count but fewer than ten. The rearrangement uses TRBV6-5 and TRBJ1-5; D gene unclear. V gave up 6 bases and J gave up 0 bases, with 6 bases separating them. CDR1 is MNHEY, CDR2 SVGAGI, per germline. The CDR3 is made up of 13 amino acids. CDR3 sequence reads: CASSRNSNQPQHF. The CDR3 DNA reads TGTGCCAGCAGCCGCAATAGCAATCAGCCCCAGCATTTT.

This chain connects TRBV5-1 to TRBJ1-1; D is undetermined. V was clipped by 2 bases and J by 2 bases, with 7 bases between them. Per germline, CDR1 SGHRS and CDR2 YFSETQ. CDR3 length: 13 amino acids. The chain's CDR3 is CASSLRLNTEAFF. The CDR3, as DNA: TGCGCCAGCAGCTTACGCCTTAACACTGAAGCTTTCTTT.

The chain is built from TRBV27 and TRBJ1-1; maybe TRBD1 (5 bases). From germline, CDR1 is MNHEY and CDR2 SMNVEV (reference sequence). Between the trimmed V and J ends, which lost 3 bases and 4 bases, there was a span of 9 bases. The CDR3 has 13 residues. The CDR3 reads CASSLKGSTEAFF. As DNA, the CDR3 is TGTGCCAGCAGTTTGAAGGGGTCCACTGAAGCTTTCTTT.

This clone was recorded only once. The J gene is TRBJ1-6, the V gene TRBV7-3; D remains ambiguous. This CDR3 has 15 residues. Trimming cost V 0 bases and J 2 bases, with 5 bases left between them. Germline V gene data show CDR1 as SGHTA and CDR2 as FQGTGA. DNA of the CDR3: TGTGCCAGCAGCTTAACCGGTACCTATAATTCACCCCTCCACTTT. Translated, it gives CASSLTGTYNSPLHF.

The J gene is TRBJ1-6, the V gene TRBV5-6; a possible D gene is TRBD1 (5 bases). This CDR3 has 15 amino acids. The germline V gene encodes CDR1 SGHDT and CDR2 YYEEEE. Trimming left V 1 base short and J 7 bases short, with 12 bases between. CDR3 DNA: TGTGCCAGCAGCTTGAGGCAGGGAAGAAATTCACCCCTCCACTTT. As protein: CASSLRQGRNSPLHF.

This clone turned up a few times. The chain carries TRBV6-5 and TRBJ1-6; D is uncertain. The CDR3 is 14 residues long. Trimming stripped 7 bases from V and 2 bases from J, with 9 bases between. Germline CDR1 is MNHEY and CDR2 is SVGAGI. The CDR3 DNA reads as TGTGCCAGCAACTCGGGCGCCTATAATTCACCCCTCCACTTT. Translated, it gives CASNSGAYNSPLHF.

This clone appeared a single time. This chain joins TRBV20-1 and TRBJ1-2; TRBD1 agrees at 9 bases. The germline CDR1 and CDR2 sequences are DFQATT and SNEGSKA (reference sequence). The CDR3 extends over 11 amino acids. Unmatched junction bases numbered 5, after V lost 5 bases and J lost 10 bases. The CDR3 region is CSAGDREDYTF. In nucleotides, the CDR3 is TGCAGTGCTGGGGACAGGGAGGACTACACCTTC.

V gene TRBV6-1 combines with J gene TRBJ1-2, with unresolved D. CDR1 is MNHNS, CDR2 SASEGT, per germline. This CDR3 is 13 amino acids long. V was cut by 2 bases and J by 6 bases, with 10 bases left in between. Here the CDR3 reads CASSERAWDGYTF. The CDR3 region has the DNA TGTGCCAGCAGTGAAAGGGCGTGGGATGGCTACACCTTC.

In this sample, this clone turned up a few times. The CDR3 DNA sequence: TGTGCCAGCCTCCTGTCGGGGAACACTGAAGCTTTCTTT. Translated, it gives CASLLSGNTEAFF. The chain has TRBV2 and TRBJ1-1; D is unresolved. The germline V gene has CDR1 SNHLY and CDR2 FYNNEI. The CDR3 extends over 13 amino acids. V lost 8 bases and J lost 1, with 11 bases in between.

The count of this clone is one. This rearrangement joins TRBV2 to TRBJ2-5, with 11 bases that match TRBD2. Germline trimming cut 8 bases from V and 1 base from J; bases unmatched to any gene: 9. The germline CDR1 and CDR2 sequences are SNHLY and FYNNEI. The CDR3 has 16 amino acids. The CDR3 loop is CASRGRLAGSQETQYF. CDR3 bases: TGTGCCAGCCGCGGTCGACTAGCGGGGTCCCAAGAGACCCAGTACTTC.

V and J are TRBV5-1 and TRBJ2-2; D uncertain. The CDR3 has 14 residues. V lost 0 bases, J lost 5 bases, and 8 bases lay in between. The germline V gene encodes CDR1 SGHRS and CDR2 YFSETQ. The CDR3 protein is CASSLGWGTGELFF. CDR3 DNA sequence: TGCGCCAGCAGCTTGGGATGGGGTACCGGGGAGCTGTTTTTT.